Below, 25 T cell receptor beta chains from the same sample are listed, as sequenced in a study of cytomegalovirus exposure and HLA in healthy donors. Use of 60 Vbeta and 13 Jbeta primers characterized the PCR. Some clones are missing from TCRdb's copy, which holds only in-frame ones; the method was immunoSEQ multiplex PCR. The sample records some 160,000 clones, more than 65% being singletons. The specimen sequenced was PBMCs. The receptors come from a man aged 45 to 65 in good health and CMV-seropositive.

This chain links TRBV27 with TRBJ1-4; the D gene is possibly TRBD1 (6 bases). Trimming pared 5 bases from V and 8 bases from J, leaving 12 bases between. The CDR3 consists of 13 residues. Germline assignment: CDR1 MNHEY and CDR2 SMNVEV (reference sequence). The CDR3 nucleotides read TGTGCCAGCAGTACGGGAGGGGGGGAAAAACTGTTTTTT. As protein: CASSTGGGEKLFF.

As for this clone: One end of the junction is discordant with germline, which a read error may explain. The chain joins TRBV7-7 to TRBJ2-2; TRBD2 is a possible D gene (5 bases). There are 15 residues in the CDR3. The germline V gene encodes CDR1 SSHAT and CDR2 FNYEAQ (reference sequence). The CDR3, as DNA: TGTGCTAGCAGCTTGGCTCCGACGGGGACCGGGGAGCTGTTTTTT. It is translated as CASSLAPTGTGELFF.

This chain joins TRBV27 and TRBJ1-6, with D tentatively TRBD1 (5 bases). Per the germline V gene, CDR1 is MNHEY and CDR2 is SMNVEV (reference sequence). V was cut by 4 bases and J by 10 bases, with 14 bases left in between. This CDR3 is built from 14 residues. The CDR3 region is CASSSPGRGSPLHF. The CDR3 region has the DNA TGTGCCAGCAGTTCCCCCGGACGGGGGTCACCCCTCCACTTT.

The gene calls are TRBV7-9 and TRBJ2-3, with TRBD1 matching over 8 bases. The CDR3 loop spans 13 amino acids. Germline V gene data show CDR1 as SEHNR and CDR2 as FQNEAQ (reference sequence). V was clipped by 9 bases and J by 2 bases; unmatched bases: 4. For the CDR3, the DNA is TGTGCCAGAACAGGGGGAGACACAGATACGCAGTATTTT. As protein: CARTGGDTDTQYF.

The CDR3 DNA is TGTGCCAGTAGGACCGACAGGACTGACGGCTACACCTTC. It specifies CASRTDRTDGYTF. This chain joins TRBV19 and TRBJ1-2; weak D call: TRBD1 (6 bases). V was cut by 6 bases and J by 8 bases, with 16 bases left in between. Germline CDR1 and CDR2: LNHDA and SQIVND (reference sequence). The CDR3 has 13 residues.

The chain recombines TRBV7-2 with TRBJ2-7; D is possibly TRBD1 (7 bases). The CDR3 extends over 12 amino acids. Trimming removed 6 bases at V and 7 bases at J, with 13 bases between. CDR1 and CDR2 (germline): SGHTA, FQGNSA. DNA of the CDR3: TGTGCCAGCAGAGGAGGGACAGATGAGCAGTACTTC. Protein product: CASRGGTDEQYF.

The chain links TRBV9 to TRBJ1-4; D might be TRBD1 (6 bases). Per the germline V gene, CDR1 is SGDLS and CDR2 is YYNGEE. Trimming left V 4 bases short and J 2 bases short, with 15 bases between. The CDR3 covers 16 residues. CDR3 sequence (DNA): TGTGCCAGCAGCCGAGCAGCGGGGGCTACTAATGAAAAACTGTTTTTT. It specifies CASSRAAGATNEKLFF. The variable domain in full, with the rest retrieved from reference TRBV9 and TRBJ1-4, is DSGVTQTPKHLITATGQRVTLRCSPRSGDLSVYWYQQSLDQGLQFLIQYYNGEERAKGNILERFSAQQFPDLHSELNLSSLELGDSALYFCASSRAAGATNEKLFFGSGTQLSVL.

The V and J genes are TRBV7-9 and TRBJ2-1, with TRBD1 matching 11 bases. J was trimmed by 4 bases and V by 5 bases; bases with no gene match: 4. Germline values: CDR1 SEHNR, CDR2 FQNEAQ (reference sequence). CDR3 length: 15 amino acids. The DNA for the CDR3 is TGTGCCAGCAGCCCGGGACAGGGGGGGTACAATGAGCAGTTCTTC. This encodes CASSPGQGGYNEQFF.

The chain carries TRBV15 and TRBJ2-3; 11 nucleotides line up with TRBD1. Germline V gene sequence: CDR1 LNHNV, CDR2 YYDKDF (reference sequence). This CDR3 comprises 15 residues. The V and J ends lost 3 bases and 4 bases, in that order; junction bases with no gene match: 3. The CDR3: CATSRDRGPSDTQYF. The CDR3 bases are TGTGCCACCAGCAGGGACAGGGGGCCCTCAGATACGCAGTATTTT.

The chain employs TRBV5-4 and TRBJ2-7; 13 nucleotides align to TRBD2. The J segment lost 4 bases and the V segment lost 3 bases, leaving 4 bases of the junction unmatched. This CDR3 comprises 15 residues. CDR1 and CDR2 from the germline V gene are SGHNT and YYREEE (reference sequence). The CDR3 loop is CASSSRTSGGYEQYF. DNA of the CDR3: TGTGCCAGCAGCTCCAGGACTAGCGGGGGTTACGAGCAGTACTTC. Full variable domain (remainder filled in from reference TRBV5-4 and TRBJ2-7): ETGVTQSPTHLIKTRGQQVTLRCSSQSGHNTVSWYQQALGQGPQFIFQYYREEENGRGNFPPRFSGLQFPNYSSELNVNALELDDSALYLCASSSRTSGGYEQYFGPGTRLTVT.

The chain combines TRBV29-1 with TRBJ2-1, with D perhaps matching TRBD1 (5 bases). The germline gives CDR1 SQVTM, CDR2 ANQGSEA. This CDR3 is built from 14 residues. Trimming removed 1 base from V and 6 bases from J, with 13 bases in between. In nucleotides, the CDR3 is TGCAGCGTTGAAGTTCAGGGCAGAAGCAATGAGCAGTTCTTC. This gives the protein CSVEVQGRSNEQFF.

The V call is TRBV6-5, the J call TRBJ1-1; 7 positions agree with TRBD1. The V gene's germline CDR1 is MNHEY and CDR2 SVGAGI. The trim removed 2 bases at V and 1 base at J, leaving 7 bases unmatched. The CDR3 runs 16 residues. The CDR3 loop reads CASSYPFGTANTEAFF. The CDR3 bases are TGTGCCAGCAGTTACCCGTTTGGGACAGCGAACACTGAAGCTTTCTTT.

In this sample, this clone turned up once. The chain combines TRBV19 with TRBJ1-2; 8 positions agree with TRBD1. Germline V gives CDR1 LNHDA, CDR2 SQIVND (reference sequence). This CDR3 is 14 amino acids long. J gave up 6 bases and V 5 bases, and 8 bases lay outside the gene matches. The chain's CDR3 is CASSFAGTGNGYTF. CDR3 DNA: TGTGCCAGTAGTTTCGCCGGGACAGGCAATGGCTACACCTTC.

This rearrangement joins TRBV6-1 to TRBJ1-1, with TRBD1 as a possible D gene (6 bases). The V gene lost 4 bases and the J gene lost 5 bases, with 20 bases spanning the gap. CDR3 length: 16 amino acids. CDR1 is MNHNS and CDR2 is SASEGT in the germline V gene. CDR3 protein: CASSGRLNRGSTEAFF. CDR3 DNA: TGTGCCAGCAGTGGACGGCTAAATAGGGGGAGTACTGAAGCTTTCTTT.

This sequence joins TRBV6-1 and TRBJ2-7, with a weak D call TRBD1 (6 bases). Trimming pared 8 bases from V and 2 bases from J, leaving 19 bases between. This CDR3 is built from 15 residues. CDR1 and CDR2 from the germline V gene are MNHNS and SASEGT. Written as DNA, the CDR3 is TGTGCCAGCCGAAGAGAGCCAGGGGCCCCCTACGAGCAGTACTTC. It is translated as CASRREPGAPYEQYF.

CDR3 nucleotide sequence: TGTGCCAGCAGCGCCGAGCCACAGTCTAATGAAAAACTGTTTTTT. Amino acid sequence: CASSAEPQSNEKLFF. V is TRBV9 and J is TRBJ1-4, with D uncertain. The germline gives CDR1 SGDLS, CDR2 YYNGEE. This CDR3 contains 15 residues. The V end lost 3 bases, the J end lost 3 bases, and 12 bases lay between the germline ends.

The gene calls are TRBV7-9 and TRBJ2-2, with D tentatively TRBD2 (5 bases). The germline V and J ends were trimmed by 8 bases and 5 bases, with 18 bases remaining between them. Germline V CDR1 and CDR2: SEHNR, FQNEAQ (reference sequence). CDR3 length: 15 amino acids. CDR3 in amino acids: CASPSKLRETGELFF. Here the CDR3 DNA reads TGTGCCAGCCCCTCAAAATTACGGGAAACCGGGGAGCTGTTTTTT.

This chain joins TRBV7-2 and TRBJ1-5; weak D call: TRBD1 (6 bases). The germline V gene encodes CDR1 SGHTA and CDR2 FQGNSA. The CDR3 loop spans 16 amino acids. Trimming removed 5 bases from V and 4 bases from J, with 18 bases in between. The chain's CDR3 is CASSGTGTLTNQPQHF. The CDR3 DNA sequence: TGTGCCAGCAGCGGCACCGGGACACTCACGAATCAGCCCCAGCATTTT.

The CDR3 sequence is CASSHGQLNYGYTF. The CDR3 region has the DNA TGCGCCAGCAGCCACGGACAGTTGAACTATGGCTACACCTTC. The genes are TRBV5-1 and TRBJ1-2; a possible D gene is TRBD1 (6 bases). The CDR3 consists of 14 residues. With 4 bases removed from V and 2 bases from J, the gap between germline ends came to 12 bases. Germline CDR1 is SGHRS and CDR2 is YFSETQ.

The gene calls are TRBV15 and TRBJ1-1; no clear D gene. Germline V lookup: CDR1 LNHNV, CDR2 YYDKDF (reference sequence). The CDR3 length is 14 residues. Trimming shortened V by 3 bases and J by 3 bases, and 11 bases separated the two germline ends. In nucleotides, the CDR3 is TGTGCCACCAGCAGCTCCCTGACTCACACTGAAGCTTTCTTT. This translates into CATSSSLTHTEAFF.

The V gene is TRBV30, the J gene TRBJ2-1, with 8 positions matching TRBD2. J lost 7 bases, V lost 7 bases, and 9 bases had no gene match. Germline lookup yields CDR1 GTSNPN and CDR2 SVGIG (reference sequence). There are 13 residues in the CDR3. The CDR3 sequence is CASDSGRWNEQFF. Here the CDR3 DNA reads TGTGCCTCCGACAGCGGGAGATGGAATGAGCAGTTCTTC.

In this sample, this clone turned up a few times. V is TRBV2 and J is TRBJ2-2; 7 bases line up with TRBD1. The CDR3 totals 15 residues. CDR1 is SNHLY, CDR2 FYNNEI, per germline. The V and J ends lost 6 bases and 1 base, in that order; junction bases with no gene match: 5. The CDR3 sequence: CASRDDRVNTGELFF. The CDR3, as DNA: TGTGCCAGCAGGGACGACAGGGTGAACACCGGGGAGCTGTTTTTT.

This chain connects TRBV15 to TRBJ1-1, with 8 bases lining up with TRBD1. The V segment lost 3 bases and the J segment 5 bases; nucleotides outside the gene matches: 5. CDR1 and CDR2 (germline): LNHNV, YYDKDF (reference sequence). This CDR3 spans 14 amino acids. CDR3 coding DNA: TGTGCCACCAGCAGGACAGGGGCGTGGACTGAAGCTTTCTTT. Amino acids: CATSRTGAWTEAFF.

The chain carries TRBV19 and TRBJ2-1; 7 bases align to TRBD2. The CDR3 consists of 13 residues. CDR1 and CDR2 from the germline V gene are LNHDA and SQIVND (reference sequence). The V and J ends lost 3 bases and 12 bases, in that order; junction bases with no gene match: 8. This CDR3 reads CASSISAGVGQFF. Written as DNA, the CDR3 is TGTGCCAGTAGTATTTCGGCGGGGGTGGGGCAGTTCTTC.

The V call is TRBV6-4, the J call TRBJ2-2; weak D call: TRBD1 (6 bases). The germline V and J ends were trimmed by 5 bases and 4 bases, with 11 bases remaining between them. The V gene's germline CDR1 is MRHNA and CDR2 SNTAGT. The CDR3 loop spans 14 amino acids. CDR3 protein: CASSLTGPTGELFF. For the CDR3, the DNA is TGTGCCAGCAGTTTGACAGGACCCACCGGGGAGCTGTTTTTT.